This T cell receptor (beta chain) was sequenced for a study of OX40 agonist ivuxolimab in advanced cancers. Study-wide results and limits: The authors did not determine the antigen specificity of the expanded peripheral T cells. The average count of expanded clones was higher among CD8+ T cells than among CD4+.

Worth noting for this clone: Its target is unknown.

The data were produced by immunoSEQ multiplex PCR, yet TCRdb's version contains in-frame clones alone and is incomplete. This sample has around 76,000 clones, with nearly 95% found just once. The receptor was isolated from an adult with an advanced solid tumor such as melanoma, head and neck, liver or kidney cancer. Sequenced material: CD4+ or CD8+ T cells sorted from blood, taken in a trial of the OX40 agonist ivuxolimab.

As DNA, the CDR3 is TGTGCTACTTCCCGGGGTGGCGAGCAGTACTTC. Translated: CATSRGGEQYF. This chain links TRBV12-5 with TRBJ2-7, with D possibly TRBD2 on 5 matching bases. V lost 10 bases and J 6 bases, leaving 13 bases between the germline ends. This CDR3 comprises 11 residues. Germline V lookup: CDR1 LGHNT, CDR2 FRNRAP.